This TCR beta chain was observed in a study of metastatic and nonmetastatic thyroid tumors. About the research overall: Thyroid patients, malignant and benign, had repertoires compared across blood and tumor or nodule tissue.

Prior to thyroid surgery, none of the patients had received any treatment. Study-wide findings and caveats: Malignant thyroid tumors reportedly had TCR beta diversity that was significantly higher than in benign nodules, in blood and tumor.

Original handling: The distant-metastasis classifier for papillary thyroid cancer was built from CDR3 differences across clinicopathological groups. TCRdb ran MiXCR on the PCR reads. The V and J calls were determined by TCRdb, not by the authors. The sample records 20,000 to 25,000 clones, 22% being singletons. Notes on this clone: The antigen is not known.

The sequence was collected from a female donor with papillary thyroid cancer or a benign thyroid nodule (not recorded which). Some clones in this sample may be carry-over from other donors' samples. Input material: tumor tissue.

CDR3 residues: CSALPNWGEVGYTF. CDR3 nucleotides: TGCAGTGCTCTACCGAATTGGGGGGAAGTCGGCTACACCTTC. This rearrangement joins TRBV20-1 to TRBJ1-2; a possible D gene is TRBD1 (5 bases). V was cut by 5 bases and J by 8 bases, with 21 bases left in between. The CDR3 is 14 amino acids. Germline V gene sequence: CDR1 DFQATT, CDR2 SNEGSKA (reference sequence).